This note documents a single T cell receptor (beta chain) sequence. Sequencing used immunoSEQ multiplex PCR; TCRdb keeps in-frame clones, though not all of them. The data show about 3,600 clones, around 66% seen once. The data originate from a study of PD-1 blockade in classical Hodgkin lymphoma. Sample time point: cycle 4 day 1 (C4D1), after 5 to 7 weeks of nivolumab. All the patients suffered relapse after autologous stem cell transplantation, and brentuximab vedotin exposure differed. Applied to thawed PBMCs, magnetic negative selection was the method used to isolate CD8+ T cells. With 0 bases removed from V and 9 bases from J, the gap between germline ends came to 12 bases. This CDR3 comprises 15 residues. The germline CDR1 and CDR2 sequences are SGHTA and FQGTGA.

The TCR sequence derives from a human donor with classical Hodgkin lymphoma. The source was CD8+ T cells from blood, collected before the fourth cycle of nivolumab. The chain employs TRBV7-3 and TRBJ1-6, with a weak D call TRBD1 (5 bases). CDR3 DNA sequence: TGTGCCAGCAGCTTAACGCAGGGAGGCGGTTCACCCCTCCACTTT. This translates into CASSLTQGGGSPLHF.